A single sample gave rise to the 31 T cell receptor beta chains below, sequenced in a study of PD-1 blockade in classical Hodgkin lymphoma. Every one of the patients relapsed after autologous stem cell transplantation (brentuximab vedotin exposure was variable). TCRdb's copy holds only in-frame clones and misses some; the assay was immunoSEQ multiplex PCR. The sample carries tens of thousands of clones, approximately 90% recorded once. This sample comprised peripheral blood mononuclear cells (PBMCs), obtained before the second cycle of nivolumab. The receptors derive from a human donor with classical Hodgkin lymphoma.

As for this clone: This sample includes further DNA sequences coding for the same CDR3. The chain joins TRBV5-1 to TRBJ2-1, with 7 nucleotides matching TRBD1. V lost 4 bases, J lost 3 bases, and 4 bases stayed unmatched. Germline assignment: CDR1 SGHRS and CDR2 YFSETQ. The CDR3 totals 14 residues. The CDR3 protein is CASSPGQSYNEQFF. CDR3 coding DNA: TGCGCCAGCAGCCCGGGACAGAGCTACAATGAGCAGTTCTTC.

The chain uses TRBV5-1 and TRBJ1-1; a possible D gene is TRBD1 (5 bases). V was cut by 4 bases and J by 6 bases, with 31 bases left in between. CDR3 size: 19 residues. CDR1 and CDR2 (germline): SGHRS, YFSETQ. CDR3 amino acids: CASSIGRSTGGLIGSEAFF. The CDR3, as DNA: TGCGCCAGCAGCATTGGGCGGTCTACCGGGGGGTTAATTGGTTCTGAAGCTTTCTTT.

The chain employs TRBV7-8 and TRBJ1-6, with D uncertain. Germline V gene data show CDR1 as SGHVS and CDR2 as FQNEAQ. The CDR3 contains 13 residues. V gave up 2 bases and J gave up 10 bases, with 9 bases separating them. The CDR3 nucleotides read TGTGCCAGCAGCTTACGGGGAGAATCACCCCTCCACTTT. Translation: CASSLRGESPLHF.

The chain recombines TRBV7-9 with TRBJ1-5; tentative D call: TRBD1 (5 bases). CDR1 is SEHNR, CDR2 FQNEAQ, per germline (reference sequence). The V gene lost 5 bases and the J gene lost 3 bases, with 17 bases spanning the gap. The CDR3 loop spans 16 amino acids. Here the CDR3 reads CASSRVAGGNNQPQHF. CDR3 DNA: TGTGCCAGCAGCCGGGTGGCGGGGGGAAACAATCAGCCCCAGCATTTT.

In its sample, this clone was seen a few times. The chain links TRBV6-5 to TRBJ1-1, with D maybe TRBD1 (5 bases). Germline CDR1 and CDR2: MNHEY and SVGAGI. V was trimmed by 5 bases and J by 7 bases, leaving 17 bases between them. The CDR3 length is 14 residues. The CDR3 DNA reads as TGTGCCAGCAGTAGAGCGACAGCGAACCTTGAAGCTTTCTTT. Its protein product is CASSRATANLEAFF.

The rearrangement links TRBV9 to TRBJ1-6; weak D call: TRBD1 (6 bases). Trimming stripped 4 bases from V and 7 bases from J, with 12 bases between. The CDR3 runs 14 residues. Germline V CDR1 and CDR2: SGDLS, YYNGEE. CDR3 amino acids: CASSKGQGNSPLHF. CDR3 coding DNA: TGTGCCAGCAGCAAAGGCCAGGGGAATTCACCCCTCCACTTT.

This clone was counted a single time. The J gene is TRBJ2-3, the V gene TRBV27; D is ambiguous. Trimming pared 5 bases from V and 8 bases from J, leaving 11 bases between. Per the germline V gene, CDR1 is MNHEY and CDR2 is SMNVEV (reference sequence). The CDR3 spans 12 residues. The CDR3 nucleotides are TGTGCCAGCAGTCCCAACTTCGCTACGCAGTATTTT. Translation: CASSPNFATQYF.

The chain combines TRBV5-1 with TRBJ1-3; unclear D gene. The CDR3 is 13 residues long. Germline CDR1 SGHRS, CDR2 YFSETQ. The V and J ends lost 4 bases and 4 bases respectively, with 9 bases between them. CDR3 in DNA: TGCGCCAGCAGCCCCGGGCCCGGAAACACCATATATTTT. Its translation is CASSPGPGNTIYF.

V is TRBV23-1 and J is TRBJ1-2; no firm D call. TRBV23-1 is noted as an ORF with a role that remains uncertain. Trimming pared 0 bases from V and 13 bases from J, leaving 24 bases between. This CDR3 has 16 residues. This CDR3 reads CASSQSALTTGRWPTF. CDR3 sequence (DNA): TGCGCCAGCAGTCAATCGGCCCTCACGACCGGACGGTGGCCCACCTTC.

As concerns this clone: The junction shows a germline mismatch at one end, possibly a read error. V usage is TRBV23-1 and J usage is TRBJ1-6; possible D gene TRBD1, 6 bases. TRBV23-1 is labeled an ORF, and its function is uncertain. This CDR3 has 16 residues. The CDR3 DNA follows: TGCGCCAGCAGTCAATCGGGGGGCTACTATGATTCACCCCTCCACTTT. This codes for CASSQSGGYYDSPLHF.

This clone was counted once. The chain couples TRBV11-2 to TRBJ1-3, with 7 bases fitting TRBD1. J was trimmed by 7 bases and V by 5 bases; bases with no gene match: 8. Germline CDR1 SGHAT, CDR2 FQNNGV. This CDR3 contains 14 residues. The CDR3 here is CASSGTAVRNTIYF. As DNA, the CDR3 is TGTGCCAGCAGCGGGACAGCCGTTCGGAACACCATATATTTT.

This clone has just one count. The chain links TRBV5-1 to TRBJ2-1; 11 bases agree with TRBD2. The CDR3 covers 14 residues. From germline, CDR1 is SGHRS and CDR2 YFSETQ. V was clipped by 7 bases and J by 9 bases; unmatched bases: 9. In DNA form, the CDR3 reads TGCGCCAGCGAACATAGCGGGGGGGCAGGTGAGCAGTTCTTC. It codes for CASEHSGGAGEQFF.

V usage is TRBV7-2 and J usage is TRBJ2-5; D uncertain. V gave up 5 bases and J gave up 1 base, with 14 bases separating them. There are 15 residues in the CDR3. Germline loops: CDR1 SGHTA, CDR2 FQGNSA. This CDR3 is CASSPGFLFQETQYF. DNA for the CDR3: TGTGCCAGCAGCCCAGGTTTCCTCTTCCAAGAGACCCAGTACTTC.

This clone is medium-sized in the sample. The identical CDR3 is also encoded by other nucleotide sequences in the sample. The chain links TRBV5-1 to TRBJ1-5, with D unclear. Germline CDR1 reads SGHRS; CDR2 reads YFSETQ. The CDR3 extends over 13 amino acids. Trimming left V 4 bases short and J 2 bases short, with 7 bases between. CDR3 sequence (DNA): TGCGCCAGCAGCCTGGACGGCAATCAGCCCCAGCATTTT. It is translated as CASSLDGNQPQHF.

The CDR3 region is CASSSRGGLTEAFF. The CDR3 coding sequence is TGTGCCAGCAGCTCCCGGGGGGGACTCACTGAAGCTTTCTTT. This chain links TRBV11-1 with TRBJ1-1, with D perhaps matching TRBD1 (5 bases). CDR1 SGHAT and CDR2 FQDESV come from the germline V gene (reference sequence). The CDR3 runs 14 residues. Trimming took off 4 bases at V and 4 bases at J, with 13 bases between the two ends.

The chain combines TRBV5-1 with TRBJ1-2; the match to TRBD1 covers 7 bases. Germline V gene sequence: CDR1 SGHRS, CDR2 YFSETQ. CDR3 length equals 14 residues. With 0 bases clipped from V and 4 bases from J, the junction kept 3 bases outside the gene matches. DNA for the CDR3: TGCGCCAGCAGCTTGGAAGGGGGCGGCTATGGCTACACCTTC. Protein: CASSLEGGGYGYTF.

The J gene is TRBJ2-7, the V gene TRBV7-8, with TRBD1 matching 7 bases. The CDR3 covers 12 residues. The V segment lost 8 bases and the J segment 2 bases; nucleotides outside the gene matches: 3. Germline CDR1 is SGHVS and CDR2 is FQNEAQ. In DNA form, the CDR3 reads TGTGCCAGCCAACAGGGGACCTACGAGCAGTACTTC. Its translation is CASQQGTYEQYF.

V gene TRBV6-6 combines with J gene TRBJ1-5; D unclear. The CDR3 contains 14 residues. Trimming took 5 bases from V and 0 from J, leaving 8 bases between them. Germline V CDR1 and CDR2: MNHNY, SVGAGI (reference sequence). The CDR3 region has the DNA TGTGCCAGCAGTCCGGTATTTAGCAATCAGCCCCAGCATTTT. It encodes CASSPVFSNQPQHF.

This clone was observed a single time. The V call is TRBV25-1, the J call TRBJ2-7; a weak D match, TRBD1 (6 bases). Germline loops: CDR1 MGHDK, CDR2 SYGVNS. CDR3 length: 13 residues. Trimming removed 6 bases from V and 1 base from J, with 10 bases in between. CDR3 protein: CASRSDRSYEQYF. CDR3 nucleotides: TGTGCCAGCAGATCGGACAGATCCTACGAGCAGTACTTC.

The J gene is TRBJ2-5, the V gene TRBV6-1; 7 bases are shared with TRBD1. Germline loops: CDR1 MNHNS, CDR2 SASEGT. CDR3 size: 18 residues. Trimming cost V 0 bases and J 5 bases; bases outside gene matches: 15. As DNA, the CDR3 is TGTGCCAGCAGTGAAGCCCGGAGGTGGCAGGGGGTTTCGGAGACCCAGTACTTC. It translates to CASSEARRWQGVSETQYF.

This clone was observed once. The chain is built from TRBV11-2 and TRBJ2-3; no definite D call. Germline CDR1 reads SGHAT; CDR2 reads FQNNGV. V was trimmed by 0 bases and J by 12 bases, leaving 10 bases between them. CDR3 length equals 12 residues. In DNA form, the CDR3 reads TGTGCCAGCAGCTTAGATCAAGATCCACAGTATTTT. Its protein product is CASSLDQDPQYF.

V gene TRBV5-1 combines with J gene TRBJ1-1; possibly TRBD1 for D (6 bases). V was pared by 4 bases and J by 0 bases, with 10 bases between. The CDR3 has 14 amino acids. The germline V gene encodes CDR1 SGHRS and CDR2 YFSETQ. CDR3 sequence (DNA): TGCGCCAGCAGCGCACAGGGCTTGAACACTGAAGCTTTCTTT. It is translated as CASSAQGLNTEAFF.

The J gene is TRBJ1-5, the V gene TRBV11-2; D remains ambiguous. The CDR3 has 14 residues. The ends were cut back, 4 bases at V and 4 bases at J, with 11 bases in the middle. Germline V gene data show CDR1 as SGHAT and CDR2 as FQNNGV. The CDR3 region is CASSSPTGNQPQHF. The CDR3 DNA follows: TGTGCCAGCAGCTCACCCACGGGAAATCAGCCCCAGCATTTT.

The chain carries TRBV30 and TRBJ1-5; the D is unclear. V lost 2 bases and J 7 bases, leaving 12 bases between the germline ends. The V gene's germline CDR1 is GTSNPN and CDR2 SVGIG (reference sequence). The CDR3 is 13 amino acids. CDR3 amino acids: CAWSREEWQPQHF. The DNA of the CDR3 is TGTGCCTGGAGTCGGGAGGAATGGCAGCCCCAGCATTTT.

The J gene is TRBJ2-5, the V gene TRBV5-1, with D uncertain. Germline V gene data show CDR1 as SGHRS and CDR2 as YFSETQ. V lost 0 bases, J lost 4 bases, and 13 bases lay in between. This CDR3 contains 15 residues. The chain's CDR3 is CASSLAQPDVETQYF. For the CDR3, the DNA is TGCGCCAGCAGCTTGGCGCAGCCCGATGTAGAGACCCAGTACTTC.

CDR3 DNA: TGCGCCAGCAGCTTGGGATCCGGGGGCGGGGAAAAACTGTTTTTT. Encoded protein: CASSLGSGGGEKLFF. The J gene is TRBJ1-4, the V gene TRBV5-1; perhaps TRBD1 as D (6 bases). Trimming left V 0 bases short and J 8 bases short, with 14 bases between. This CDR3 has 15 amino acids. Germline lookup yields CDR1 SGHRS and CDR2 YFSETQ. The full variable domain, its missing parts supplied by reference TRBV5-1 and TRBJ1-4, is KAGVTQTPRYLIKTRGQQVTLSCSPISGHRSVSWYQQTPGQGLQFLFEYFSETQRNKGNFPGRFSGRQFSNSRSEMNVSTLELGDSALYLCASSLGSGGGEKLFFGSGTQLSVL.

The CDR3 loop reads CASSFRDRVYYEQYF. DNA for the CDR3: TGTGCCAGCAGTTTCCGGGACAGGGTATACTACGAGCAGTACTTC. V is TRBV27 and J is TRBJ2-5; TRBD1 matches 9 bases. Judging by the DNA end, TRBJ2-7 fits better; the J call may be wrong. Germline V lookup: CDR1 MNHEY, CDR2 SMNVEV (reference sequence). This CDR3 comprises 15 residues.

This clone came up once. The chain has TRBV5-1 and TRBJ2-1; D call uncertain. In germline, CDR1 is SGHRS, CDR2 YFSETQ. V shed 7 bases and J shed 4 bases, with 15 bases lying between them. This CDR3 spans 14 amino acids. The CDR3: CASVKEAGYNEQFF. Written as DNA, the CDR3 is TGCGCCAGCGTCAAAGAGGCCGGGTACAATGAGCAGTTCTTC. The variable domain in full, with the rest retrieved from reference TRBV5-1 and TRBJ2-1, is KAGVTQTPRYLIKTRGQQVTLSCSPISGHRSVSWYQQTPGQGLQFLFEYFSETQRNKGNFPGRFSGRQFSNSRSEMNVSTLELGDSALYLCASVKEAGYNEQFFGPGTRLTVL.

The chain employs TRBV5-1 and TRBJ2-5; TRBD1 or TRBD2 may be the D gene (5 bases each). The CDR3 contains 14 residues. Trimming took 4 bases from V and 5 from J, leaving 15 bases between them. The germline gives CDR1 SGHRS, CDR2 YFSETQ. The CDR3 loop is CASSAGTEHETQYF. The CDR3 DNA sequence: TGCGCCAGCAGCGCCGGGACGGAGCACGAGACCCAGTACTTC.

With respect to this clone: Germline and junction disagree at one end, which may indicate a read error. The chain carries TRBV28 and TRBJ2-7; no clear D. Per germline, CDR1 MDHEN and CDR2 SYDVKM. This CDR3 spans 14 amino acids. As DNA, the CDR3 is TGTGCCAGCAGTTCTCGGACGGCGGCCTACGGGCAGTACTTC. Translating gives CASSSRTAAYGQYF.

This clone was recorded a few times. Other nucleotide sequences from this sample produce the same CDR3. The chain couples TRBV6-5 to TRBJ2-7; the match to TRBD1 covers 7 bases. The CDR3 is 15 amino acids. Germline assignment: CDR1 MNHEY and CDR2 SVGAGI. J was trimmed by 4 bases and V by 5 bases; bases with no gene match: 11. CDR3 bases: TGTGCCAGCAGTCAGACAGGGACCGGCTATTACGAGCAGTACTTC. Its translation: CASSQTGTGYYEQYF.